This T cell receptor beta chain was captured by sequencing in a study of blood T cells in healthy people across ages. PCR was performed a second time for 7 to 11 cycles using a sample-barcoded 5' primer and a J-beta primer mix. Using its own MiXCR run on the 5' RACE reads, TCRdb lists one record per CDR3 protein. The table shows approximately 1.5 million distinct CDR3 sequences, with roughly two fifths occurring only once. In germline, CDR1 is SGHTA, CDR2 FQGNSA. Deletions cut 0 bases from V and 13 bases from J, with 16 bases between. There are 14 residues in the CDR3. This chain connects TRBV7-2 to TRBJ2-1; D uncertain. The TCR comes from a woman under 30 in good health. The specimen sequenced was blood. The CDR3 region is CASSLASGHETQFF. In nucleotides, the CDR3 is TGTGCCAGCAGCTTAGCGTCAGGTCACGAGACCCAGTTCTTC.